A single sample is the source of the 2 T cell receptor beta chains below, sequenced in a study of shared clonotypes between healthy human individuals. Sequencing was performed with immunoSEQ multiplex PCR; in TCRdb, only in-frame clones are kept and a portion is missing. Here the sample spans a few million clones, around nine tenths being singletons. The specimen was naive CD4+ T cells sorted from blood. Subset noted: CD45RA+ positively selected. The receptor source for this set is a man aged 18 to 30 in good health.

A single count supports this clone. The chain carries TRBV12-5 and TRBJ2-3; tentative D call: TRBD2 (5 bases). This CDR3 contains 12 residues. Germline CDR1 reads LGHNT; CDR2 reads FRNRAP. V lost 4 bases and J lost 7, with 9 bases in between. As DNA, the CDR3 is TGTGCTAGTGGTTCGGGGTGGCATACGCAGTATTTT. It specifies CASGSGWHTQYF.

The chain joins TRBV5-1 to TRBJ2-1; D ambiguous. The CDR3 loop spans 14 amino acids. V lost 4 bases to trimming and J lost 7 bases, with 15 bases between them. Germline V CDR1 and CDR2: SGHRS, YFSETQ. CDR3 region: CASSPRPRGNEQFF. DNA of the CDR3: TGCGCCAGCAGCCCCCGGCCTCGTGGGAATGAGCAGTTCTTC. Combining the CDR3 with reference TRBV5-1 and TRBJ2-1 gives the whole variable domain KAGVTQTPRYLIKTRGQQVTLSCSPISGHRSVSWYQQTPGQGLQFLFEYFSETQRNKGNFPGRFSGRQFSNSRSEMNVSTLELGDSALYLCASSPRPRGNEQFFGPGTRLTVL.